This TCR beta chain is from a study of T cells expressing NK-cell markers. Study at large: Seven of the eight sequenced donors were classified as HCMV-seropositive, and one was classified as seronegative. Broader study findings: The study did not resolve the HCMV specificity of expanded NKG2C+ T cell clones. These clonotypes also led the CD3+CD56-NKG2C+ fraction in a few donors.

Worth noting for this clonotype: The antigen is not known.

Scientists made TCR beta cDNA using 5'RACE template switching with UMIs. One entry per CDR3 protein, without DNA, is what TCRdb gives after re-calling the 5' RACE reads. The sample has some 280,000 distinct CDR3 sequences; the top ten hold 0.39%. This CDR3 is built from 13 residues. Germline V CDR1 and CDR2: SGHVS, FNYEAQ. This sequence originates from a man younger than 35 in good health. V gene TRBV7-6 combines with J gene TRBJ2-2. What was sequenced was blood T cells: a sorted CD56 or NKG2C T cell subset, CD4+ or CD8+ T cells, or bulk PBMC T cells (not recorded which). The CDR3 protein is CASSLGPTGELFF. Complete variable domain (other parts from reference TRBV7-6 and TRBJ2-2): GAGVSQSPRYKVTKRGQDVALRCDPISGHVSLYWYRQALGQGPEFLTYFNYEAQQDKSGLPNDRFSAERPEGSISTLTIQRTEQRDSAMYRCASSLGPTGELFFGEGSRLTVL.